This T cell receptor (beta chain) was observed in a study of tumor-infiltrating lymphocytes in primary liver carcinoma (dated by TCRdb to about 2017). About the investigation overall: Surgical resection was performed in China between November 2015 and 2016 on about 5 patients with histopathologically diagnosed primary liver carcinoma. Hepatocellular carcinoma (four) or combined HCC and intrahepatic cholangiocarcinoma (one) was present in the five patients, who were three men and two women aged 30 to 69 years. The five patients had tumors of stage T1-T3 N0M0, with maximum diameters ranging from roughly 4.2 to 10 cm. Each sample produced roughly 3.65 to 7.5 million productive TCRbeta reads, and read depth showed no significant difference between tissue types. TCRbeta repertoire sequencing, expression microarrays and whole-exome sequencing were combined in the study across five regions of each liver tumor, with adjacent normal tissue and blood also included. A total of 35 or so specimens from 5 patients, comprising roughly 25 tumor regions, 5 adjacent noncancerous liver tissues and 5 peripheral blood samples, were covered by TCRbeta repertoire sequencing. Reproducibility between technical replicate repertoires was high, with correlation coefficients above 0.98 and mean shared-clone rates approximately 0.9. Broad study findings and their caveats: Consistent with antigen-driven expansion, pairs of tumor regions showed higher repertoire overlap (mean around 36%) than either tumor-adjacent pairs (approximately 17%) or tumor-blood pairs (roughly 14%). The top 250 clones made up a significantly larger repertoire fraction in tumors than in blood (p = 0.039). Because the samples were bulk and unsorted, CD4+ and CD8+ T cell repertoires could not be compared. Only the TCR beta chain was sequenced, so true repertoire diversity is likely underestimated because unpaired alpha chains were not captured. The study included only four to six patients, and the authors note findings should be validated in a larger study.

TRIzol reagent was used to extract blood RNA from unsorted whole blood, while the DNeasy Blood & Tissue kit provided the germline DNA. At the time of sampling, the patients were treatment-naive and had chronic HBV infection. Around 4 milliliters of peripheral blood were collected into K2EDTA tubes before surgery. Notes on this clonotype: This clone's antigen is unknown. Compared with germline, one end of the junction differs, possibly owing to a read error.

A constant-region primer and ProtoScript II reverse transcriptase were used to reverse-transcribe TCRbeta-specific cDNA from about 530 ng total RNA. Three nested multiplex PCR rounds, following a slightly modified ARM-PCR procedure, were used to build the TCRbeta libraries. The first two PCR rounds used multiplex TRBV1-TRBV30 forward primers with a Cbeta reverse primer, each for approximately 11 cycles. Sample barcodes and Illumina adapters were added in a final 25-cycle PCR using Deep VentR polymerase. Amplicons of 200-500 bp were gel-purified with a QIAquick gel extraction kit before sequencing. TCRbeta amplicons were sequenced on an Illumina HiSeq 2500 with 250-bp paired-end reads. Concerning the study's data processing: Trimmomatic v0.33 was used to quality-trim the reads, and FLASH v1.2.11 was used to merge paired reads so that full CDR3 sequences could be recovered. MiGEC v1.2.1b assigned V, D and J germline segments to the rearranged TCRbeta sequences. Clonotype statistics, along with Shannon-Wiener diversity indices, were calculated using VDJtools v1.0.0. Except for diversity analysis, only each sample's 250 most abundant clonotypes were used in subsequent analyses to reduce sampling bias. TCRdb reran the public reads through fastp at Q25 and MiXCR, keeping productive beta chains. Every CDR3 protein is listed once, alongside the most common genes and DNA of its rows. For this entry, the V and J calls and clone size follow TCRdb and not the study's own pipeline. The sample table lists about 180,000 distinct CDR3 sequences, about 60% of them with a count of one. The ten largest account for 70% to 80% of the sample.

CDR1 and CDR2 are read off the germline V gene as SGHAT and FQNNGV. The CDR3, from cysteine to phenylalanine, totals 14 residues. Only the CDR3 portion is preserved as DNA: 42 bases, with reading frame beginning at the first base. The chain was built from TRBV11-2 and TRBJ2-5, with 8 junctional bases fitting TRBD2. This TCR derives from a man aged 35-49 years with primary liver carcinoma and hepatitis B virus infection. What was sequenced was peripheral blood. The sequenced DNA is TGTGCCAGCAGGCCACTAGCGGAACAAGAGACCCAGCGCTTC. This codes for CASRPLAEQETQRF. The CDR3, completed at both ends by the reference TRBV11-2 and TRBJ2-5 genes, gives the full variable domain EAGVAQSPRYKIIEKRQSVAFWCNPISGHATLYWYQQILGQGPKLLIQFQNNGVVDDSQLPKDRFSAERLKGVDSTLKIQPAKLEDSAVYLCASRPLAEQETQRFGPGTRLLVL.